This TCR beta chain was captured by sequencing in a study of OX40 agonist ivuxolimab in advanced cancers. Study as a whole: Dosing consisted of intravenous ivuxolimab at 0.01 to 10 mg/kg every 2 weeks.

Sequencing used immunoSEQ multiplex PCR; TCRdb keeps in-frame clones, though not all of them. The sample lists about 100,000 clones, approximately 90% occurring once. Germline values: CDR1 SGHTA, CDR2 FQGTGA. Trimming removed 1 base at V and 1 base at J, with 14 bases between. The CDR3 is 17 amino acids. The sequence came from an adult with an advanced solid tumor such as melanoma, head and neck, liver or kidney cancer. V gene TRBV7-3 combines with J gene TRBJ2-1; D gene unclear. This material consisted of CD4+ or CD8+ T cells sorted from blood, taken in a trial of the OX40 agonist ivuxolimab. The CDR3 loop reads CASSLNERVGSYNEQFF. The CDR3 DNA follows: TGTGCCAGCAGCTTAAATGAAAGGGTAGGGTCCTACAATGAGCAGTTCTTC.